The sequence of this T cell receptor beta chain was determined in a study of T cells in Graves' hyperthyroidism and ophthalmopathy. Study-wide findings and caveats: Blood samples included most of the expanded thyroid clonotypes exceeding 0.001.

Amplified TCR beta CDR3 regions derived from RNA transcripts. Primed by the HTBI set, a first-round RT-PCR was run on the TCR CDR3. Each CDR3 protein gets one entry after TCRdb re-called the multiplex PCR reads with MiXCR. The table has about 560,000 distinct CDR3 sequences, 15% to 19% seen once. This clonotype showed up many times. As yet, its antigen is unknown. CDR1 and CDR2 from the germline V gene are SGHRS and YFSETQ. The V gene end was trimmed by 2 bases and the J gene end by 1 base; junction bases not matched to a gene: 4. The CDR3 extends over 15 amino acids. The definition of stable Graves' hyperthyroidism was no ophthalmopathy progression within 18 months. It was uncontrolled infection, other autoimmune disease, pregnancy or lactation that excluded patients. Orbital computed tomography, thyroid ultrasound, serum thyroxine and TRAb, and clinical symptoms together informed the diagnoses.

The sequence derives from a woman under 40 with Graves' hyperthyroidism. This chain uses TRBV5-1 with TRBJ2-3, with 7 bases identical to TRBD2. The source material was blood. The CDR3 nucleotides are TGCGCCAGCAGCTTCACGCTAGCGGGCACAGATACGCAGTATTTT. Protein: CASSFTLAGTDTQYF.